These T cell receptor beta chains were read from a single sample in a study of T cells in Graves' hyperthyroidism and ophthalmopathy. TCRdb reprocessed the multiplex PCR reads with MiXCR, giving one entry per CDR3 protein. Here the sample spans about 710,000 distinct CDR3 sequences, over 15% being singletons. Source material: blood. The receptor set was obtained from a man between 18 and 35 years old with Graves' hyperthyroidism. CDR3s include the opening cysteine and the closing phenylalanine or tryptophan. Each record gives: D gene, J gene, V gene, clone size, CDR3 protein, CDR3 DNA. D genes are given only for firm matches. Size tells how often a clone was seen (once, few, many) or the class of an expanded clone, and some rows leave it out.

.,TRBJ2-5,TRBV20-1,many,CSAANPRSETQYF,TGCAGTGCAGCGAACCCCAGAAGCGAGACCCAGTACTTC
TRBD2,TRBJ2-3,TRBV20-1,once,CSARESGRASTDTQYF,TGCAGTGCTAGAGAAAGCGGGAGGGCGAGCACAGATACGCAGTATTTT
TRBD1,TRBJ1-1,TRBV20-1,many,CSACRRGENTEAFF,TGCAGTGCTTGCCGCAGGGGGGAGAACACTGAAGCTTTCTTT
.,TRBJ2-7,TRBV28,many,CASISRGPSYEQYF,TGTGCCAGCATTTCAAGAGGTCCCTCCTACGAGCAGTACTTC
.,TRBJ1-5,TRBV18,many,CASSPSGYQPQHF,TGTGCCAGCTCACCCTCAGGGTACCAGCCCCAGCATTTT
.,TRBJ2-5,TRBV30,.,CAWVVGAGETQYF,TGTGCCTGGGTGGTGGGAGCGGGAGAGACCCAGTACTTC
TRBD2,TRBJ2-1,TRBV7-6,many,CASSLAQREGYNEQFF,TGTGCCAGCAGCTTAGCGCAGCGGGAGGGGTACAATGAGCAGTTCTTC
TRBD1,TRBJ1-5,TRBV19,few,CASSILGQGINQPQHF,TGTGCCAGTAGTATATTAGGACAGGGGATCAATCAGCCCCAGCATTTT
.,TRBJ1-4,TRBV12-3/TRBV12-4,.,CASSSAGRISKTGEKLFF,TGTGCCAGCAGTTCGGCTGGACGGATCTCCAAGACGGGGGAAAAACTGTTTTTT
.,TRBJ1-3,TRBV19,.,CASSMGVGLYPSGNTIYF,TGTGCCAGTAGTATGGGGGTGGGACTCTATCCCTCTGGAAACACCATATATTTT
.,TRBJ1-1,TRBV3-1,many,CASSPGESTEAFF,TGTGCCAGCAGCCCGGGCGAAAGCACTGAAGCTTTCTTT
.,TRBJ2-1,TRBV20-1,few,CSAREGSIEQFF,TGCAGTGCTAGAGAAGGATCTATTGAGCAGTTCTTC
.,TRBJ2-5,TRBV28,many,CASFLEETQYF,TGTGCCAGCTTCCTCGAGGAGACCCAGTACTTC
.,TRBJ2-2,TRBV7-8,.,CASSPGVASAGELFF,TGTGCCAGCAGCCCCGGGGTGGCTAGCGCCGGGGAGCTGTTTTTT
TRBD2,TRBJ2-5,TRBV25-1,.,CASSEYLAGVAETQYF,TGTGCCAGCAGTGAATATCTGGCGGGAGTCGCGGAGACCCAGTACTTC
.,TRBJ2-2,TRBV18,once,CASSHDARGELFF,TGTGCCAGCTCACACGACGCTCGCGGGGAGCTGTTTTTT
TRBD2,TRBJ2-1,TRBV2,many,CASGRLARNNEQFF,TGTGCCAGCGGACGACTAGCGAGAAACAATGAGCAGTTCTTC
.,TRBJ2-1,TRBV6-1,many,CASSETRSSYNEQFF,TGTGCCAGCAGTGAAACCCGGAGCTCCTACAATGAGCAGTTCTTC
.,TRBJ2-1,TRBV28,many,CASSLMGDRDNEQFF,TGTGCCAGCAGTTTAATGGGAGATCGGGACAATGAGCAGTTCTTC
TRBD1,TRBJ1-4,TRBV10-3,many,CAIKPGQGLDEKLFF,TGTGCCATCAAGCCAGGACAGGGACTGGATGAAAAACTGTTTTTT
.,TRBJ2-1,TRBV7-3,many,CASRLGPFGYNEQFF,TGTGCCAGCAGATTAGGACCCTTTGGTTACAATGAGCAGTTCTTC
TRBD1,TRBJ2-4,TRBV28,many,CASSPLAGTGENIQYF,TGTGCCAGCAGTCCCCTTGCGGGGACAGGGGAAAACATTCAGTACTTC
.,TRBJ2-1,TRBV2,.,CASRPAGRNEQLF,TGTGCCAGCCGTCCGGCGGGTCGGAATGAGCAGCTCTTC
.,TRBJ1-5,TRBV2,.,CASSEGGDYRKPQHF,TGTGCCAGCAGTGAAGGGGGGGACTACAGGAAGCCCCAGCATTTT
TRBD1,TRBJ1-2,TRBV15,few,CATSDRGNYGYTF,TGTGCCACCAGCGACAGGGGAAACTATGGCTACACCTTC
TRBD2,TRBJ2-3,TRBV27,many,CASGPSGRAADTQYF,TGTGCCAGCGGCCCTAGCGGGAGGGCCGCAGATACGCAGTATTTT
TRBD1,TRBJ1-1,TRBV6-2/TRBV6-3,many,CASRDRANTEAFF,TGTGCCAGCAGGGACAGGGCGAACACTGAAGCTTTCTTT
TRBD1,TRBJ2-3,TRBV6-1,.,CASRRGQGADTQYF,TGTGCCAGCAGGAGGGGACAGGGCGCAGATACGCAGTATTTT
.,TRBJ1-1,TRBV9,few,CASSPSFWGNTEAFF,TGTGCCAGCAGCCCCTCTTTTTGGGGGAACACTGAAGCTTTCTTT
TRBD1,TRBJ1-6,TRBV6-1,.,CASTKPGQANSPLHF,TGTGCCAGCACCAAACCGGGACAGGCTAATTCACCCCTCCACTTT
TRBD1,TRBJ2-1,TRBV20-1,.,CSARDLGQGLHNEQFF,TGCAGTGCTAGAGATTTGGGACAGGGATTACACAATGAGCAGTTCTTC
.,TRBJ2-3,TRBV5-1,.,CASSPPPERTDTQYF,TGCGCCAGCTCCCCCCCACCCGAGCGCACAGATACGCAGTATTTT
TRBD2,TRBJ2-7,TRBV6-1,few,CASSSTSGALYEQYF,TGTGCCAGCAGTTCCACTAGCGGGGCGCTCTACGAGCAGTACTTC
TRBD1,TRBJ2-3,TRBV5-1,.,CASSLGDRIGDTQYF,TGCGCCAGCAGCTTGGGGGACAGGATAGGAGATACGCAGTATTTT
TRBD1,TRBJ1-1,TRBV6-1,.,CASTSGQGIDTEAFF,TGTGCCAGCACCTCGGGACAGGGAATAGACACTGAAGCTTTCTTT
.,TRBJ2-2,TRBV28,many,CASLLGDLFTGELFF,TGTGCCAGCCTTTTGGGTGACCTCTTCACCGGGGAGCTGTTTTTT
.,TRBJ2-2,TRBV28,.,CASSSPLQFLTGELFF,TGTGCCAGCAGTTCCCCACTACAGTTCCTCACCGGGGAGCTGTTTTTT
.,TRBJ2-7,TRBV4-3,few,CASSPYLTDEQYF,TGCGCCAGCAGCCCCTACCTGACCGACGAGCAGTACTTC
TRBD2,TRBJ2-1,TRBV27,many,CASSLLRLAGGGDEQFF,TGTGCCAGCAGTTTACTTCGCCTAGCGGGAGGGGGTGATGAGCAGTTCTTC
.,TRBJ2-3,TRBV7-2,.,CASSLALEADTQYF,TGTGCCAGCAGCTTAGCCCTAGAAGCAGATACGCAGTATTTT
.,TRBJ1-2,TRBV29-1,.,CSVEDRGGGYTF,TGCAGCGTTGAAGATCGGGGGGGCGGCTACACCTTC
TRBD2,TRBJ2-7,TRBV20-1,many,CSAPRGGPGYEQYF,TGCAGTGCACCCCGGGGGGGGCCGGGGTACGAGCAGTACTTC
TRBD2,TRBJ2-1,TRBV6-2/TRBV6-3,few,CASSSSGRREQFF,TGTGCCAGCAGCTCTAGCGGGCGGCGTGAGCAGTTCTTC
TRBD1,TRBJ1-2,TRBV27,few,CASSPDRVFFGYTF,TGTGCCAGCAGTCCCGACAGGGTTTTTTTTGGCTACACCTTC
TRBD2,TRBJ2-1,TRBV12-3/TRBV12-4,.,CASSFLAGDRHGQFF,TGTGCCAGCAGTTTTTTGGCGGGGGACCGCCATGGGCAGTTCTTC
.,TRBJ2-2,TRBV5-4,.,CASSFGRPRGNTGELFF,TGTGCCAGCAGCTTCGGCCGGCCCCGGGGGAACACCGGGGAGCTGTTTTTT
.,TRBJ2-1,TRBV6-1,.,CASSADYNEQFF,TGTGCCAGCTCGGCAGACTACAATGAGCAGTTCTTC
.,TRBJ1-6,TRBV18,few,CASSPSRDRNSPLHF,TGTGCCAGCTCACCCAGCCGCGACAGAAATTCACCCCTCCACTTT
.,TRBJ2-7,TRBV28,many,CASLPTGATYEQYF,TGTGCCAGCCTTCCGACCGGAGCGACTTACGAGCAGTACTTC
.,TRBJ2-1,TRBV5-5,.,CASSLESGNEQFF,TGTGCCAGCAGCTTGGAGAGCGGCAACGAGCAGTTCTTC
.,TRBJ2-7,TRBV2,medium-sized,CASSDGREPYEQYF,TGTGCCAGCAGTGATGGACGGGAGCCCTACGAGCAGTACTTC
TRBD1,TRBJ2-3,TRBV28,.,CASKQTGGSDTQYF,TGTGCCAGCAAACAGACAGGGGGTTCAGATACGCAGTATTTT
TRBD2,TRBJ2-3,TRBV20-1,many,CSARDHTGLSSTDTQYF,TGCAGTGCTAGAGACCACACGGGACTATCTAGCACAGATACGCAGTATTTT
.,TRBJ1-4,TRBV6-5,.,CASSYSYQHDRFINEKLFF,TGTGCCAGCAGTTACTCGTACCAACATGACAGGTTCATTAATGAAAAACTGTTTTTT
TRBD2,TRBJ2-1,TRBV20-1,many,CSSEGTSYNEQFF,TGCAGTTCTGAAGGGACTAGCTACAATGAGCAGTTCTTC
TRBD2,TRBJ2-7,TRBV13,many,CASSPRGGVNEQYF,TGTGCCAGCAGCCCGCGGGGGGGAGTCAACGAGCAGTACTTC
.,TRBJ1-3,TRBV12-3/TRBV12-4,many,CASRSLDRPSGNTIYF,TGTGCCAGCAGATCTCTAGACCGACCCTCTGGAAACACCATATATTTT
TRBD2,TRBJ2-1,TRBV12-3/TRBV12-4,many,CASSSAGGPINEQFF,TGTGCCAGCAGTTCGGCGGGAGGGCCCATCAATGAGCAGTTCTTC
TRBD2,TRBJ2-1,TRBV6-2/TRBV6-3,few,CASSRRLAGNTVEQFF,TGTGCCAGCAGCCGCAGACTAGCGGGGAATACGGTTGAGCAGTTCTTC